Ten or more counts support the clone carrying this T cell receptor (beta chain). Transcripts of RNA were the source for amplifying TCR beta CDR3 regions. Following a first-round RT-PCR that used HTBI primers, a second-round multiplex PCR was carried out. Via MiXCR, TCRdb re-called the multiplex PCR reads, giving one row per CDR3 protein. The data contain a few hundred thousand distinct CDR3 sequences, over 15% of them singletons. In germline, CDR1 is MNHNS, CDR2 SASEGT. This CDR3 spans 15 amino acids. With 0 bases removed from V and 0 bases from J, the gap between germline ends came to 8 bases. This entry is derived from a study of Graves' ophthalmopathy and Graves' hyperthyroidism.

This chain connects TRBV6-1 to TRBJ1-1; D call uncertain. The sequence came from a woman under 30 with stable Graves' hyperthyroidism. Material: peripheral blood. The CDR3 region has the DNA TGTGCCAGCAGTGAAGCATCGAGGGTGAACACTGAAGCTTTCTTT. Translating it yields CASSEASRVNTEAFF.